The clone carrying this TCR beta chain was recorded only once. Its antigen remains unknown. All patients experienced relapse after autologous stem cell transplantation, and brentuximab vedotin exposure was variable. Magnetic negative selection was used to purify CD8+ T cells from thawed PBMCs. The data derive from a study of PD-1 blockade in classical Hodgkin lymphoma. Points from the study as a whole: TCR diversity in CD4+, not CD8+, cells rose significantly by C4D1. Some patients started nivolumab under 1 year after ASCT, and they were excluded. Lower baseline TCR diversity was reported for newly diagnosed patients than for healthy donors.

The V gene lost 0 bases and the J gene lost 1 base, with 10 bases spanning the gap. This CDR3 has 15 residues. The V gene's germline CDR1 is LNHNV and CDR2 YYDKDF (reference sequence). Libraries were prepared by immunoSEQ multiplex PCR; TCRdb keeps only in-frame clonotypes and omits some of them. Found here are 25,000 to 30,000 clones, around 88% of them singletons; the top ten hold less than 7.5%. The chain recombines TRBV15 with TRBJ2-7, with D perhaps TRBD2 (5 bases). The specimen comprised CD8+ T cells from blood, sampled at baseline. The TCR originated in a human donor with classical Hodgkin lymphoma. The CDR3 DNA follows: TGTGCCACCAGCAGAGAGTTAAGCGGATCCTACGAGCAGTACTTC. Protein: CATSRELSGSYEQYF.